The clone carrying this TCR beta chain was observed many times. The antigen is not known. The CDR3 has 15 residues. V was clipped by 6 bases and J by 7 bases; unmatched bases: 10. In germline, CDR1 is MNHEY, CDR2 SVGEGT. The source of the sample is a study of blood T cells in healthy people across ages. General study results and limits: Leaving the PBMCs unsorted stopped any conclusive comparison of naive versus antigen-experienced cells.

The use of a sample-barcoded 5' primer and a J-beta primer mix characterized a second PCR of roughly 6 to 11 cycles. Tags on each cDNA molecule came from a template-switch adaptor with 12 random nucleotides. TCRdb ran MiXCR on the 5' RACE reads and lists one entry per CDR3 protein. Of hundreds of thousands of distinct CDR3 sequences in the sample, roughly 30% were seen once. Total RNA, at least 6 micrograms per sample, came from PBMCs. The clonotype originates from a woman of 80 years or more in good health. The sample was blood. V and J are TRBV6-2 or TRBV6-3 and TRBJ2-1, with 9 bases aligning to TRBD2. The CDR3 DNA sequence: TGTGCCAGCAGCCCCTCGGGACTAGCTGCAAATGAGCAGTTCTTC. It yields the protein CASSPSGLAANEQFF.